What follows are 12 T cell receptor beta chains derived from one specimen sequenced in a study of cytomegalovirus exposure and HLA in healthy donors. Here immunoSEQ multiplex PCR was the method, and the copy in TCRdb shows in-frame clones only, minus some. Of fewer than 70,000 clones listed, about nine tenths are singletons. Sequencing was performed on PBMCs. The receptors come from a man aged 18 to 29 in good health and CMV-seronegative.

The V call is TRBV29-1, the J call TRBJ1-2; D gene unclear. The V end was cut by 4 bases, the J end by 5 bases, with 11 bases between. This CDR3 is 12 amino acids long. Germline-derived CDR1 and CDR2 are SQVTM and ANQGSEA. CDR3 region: CSVVSFGYGYTF. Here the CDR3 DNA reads TGCAGCGTTGTTAGCTTTGGTTATGGCTACACCTTC.

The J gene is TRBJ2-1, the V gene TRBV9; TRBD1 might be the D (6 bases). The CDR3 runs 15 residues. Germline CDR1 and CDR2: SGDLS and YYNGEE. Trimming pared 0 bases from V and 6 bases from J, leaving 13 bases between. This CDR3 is CASSVEGVSANEQFF. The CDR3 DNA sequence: TGTGCCAGCAGCGTAGAGGGGGTAAGCGCCAATGAGCAGTTCTTC.

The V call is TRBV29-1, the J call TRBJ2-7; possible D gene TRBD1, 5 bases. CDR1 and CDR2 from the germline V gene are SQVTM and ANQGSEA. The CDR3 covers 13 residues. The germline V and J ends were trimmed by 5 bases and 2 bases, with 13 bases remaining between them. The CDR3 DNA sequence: TGCAGCGTTATATGGGGCACTCCCTACGAGCAGTACTTC. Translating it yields CSVIWGTPYEQYF.

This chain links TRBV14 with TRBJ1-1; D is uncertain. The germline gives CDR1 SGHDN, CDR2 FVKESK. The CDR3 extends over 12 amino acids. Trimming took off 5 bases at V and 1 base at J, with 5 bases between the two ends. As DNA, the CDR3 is TGTGCCAGCAGCTCAGGGAACACTGAAGCTTTCTTT. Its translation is CASSSGNTEAFF.

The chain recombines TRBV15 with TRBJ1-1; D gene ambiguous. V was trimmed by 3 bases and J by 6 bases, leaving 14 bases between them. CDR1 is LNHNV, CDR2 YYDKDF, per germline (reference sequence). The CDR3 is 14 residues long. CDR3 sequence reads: CATSSGEEYAEAFF. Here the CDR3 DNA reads TGTGCCACCAGCAGCGGGGAGGAGTACGCTGAAGCTTTCTTT.

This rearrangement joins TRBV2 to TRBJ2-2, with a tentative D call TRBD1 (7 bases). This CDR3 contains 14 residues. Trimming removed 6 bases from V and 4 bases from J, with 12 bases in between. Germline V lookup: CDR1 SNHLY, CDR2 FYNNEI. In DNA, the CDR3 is TGTGCCAGCAGCAGGGGGGTAGGCACCGGGGAGCTGTTTTTT. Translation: CASSRGVGTGELFF.

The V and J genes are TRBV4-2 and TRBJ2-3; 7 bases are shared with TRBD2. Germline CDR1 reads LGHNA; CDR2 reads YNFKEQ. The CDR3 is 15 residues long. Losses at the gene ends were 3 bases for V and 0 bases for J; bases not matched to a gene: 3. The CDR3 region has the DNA TGTGCCAGCAGCCAGACTAGCCAAAGCACAGATACGCAGTATTTT. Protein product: CASSQTSQSTDTQYF.

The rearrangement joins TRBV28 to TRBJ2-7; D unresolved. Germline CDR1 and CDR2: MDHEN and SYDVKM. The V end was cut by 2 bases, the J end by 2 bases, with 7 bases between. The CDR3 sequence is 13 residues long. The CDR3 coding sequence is TGTGCCAGCAGTTTAAACGGAGCCTACGAGCAGTACTTC. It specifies CASSLNGAYEQYF. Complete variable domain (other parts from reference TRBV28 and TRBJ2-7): DVKVTQSSRYLVKRTGEKVFLECVQDMDHENMFWYRQDPGLGLRLIYFSYDVKMKEKGDIPEGYSVSREKKERFSLILESASTNQTSMYLCASSLNGAYEQYFGPGTRLTVT.

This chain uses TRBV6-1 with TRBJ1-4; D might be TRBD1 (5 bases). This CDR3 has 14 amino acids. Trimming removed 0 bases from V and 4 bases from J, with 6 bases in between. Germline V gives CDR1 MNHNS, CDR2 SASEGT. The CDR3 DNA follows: TGTGCCAGCAGTGAAGCGGGGCTTAATGAAAAACTGTTTTTT. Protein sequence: CASSEAGLNEKLFF.

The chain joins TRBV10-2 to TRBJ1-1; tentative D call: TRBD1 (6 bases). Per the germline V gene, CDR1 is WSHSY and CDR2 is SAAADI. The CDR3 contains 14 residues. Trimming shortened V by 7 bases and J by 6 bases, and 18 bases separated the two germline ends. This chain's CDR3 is CASTFAPEGAEAFF. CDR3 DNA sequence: TGCGCCAGCACCTTCGCGCCCGAGGGGGCTGAAGCTTTCTTT.

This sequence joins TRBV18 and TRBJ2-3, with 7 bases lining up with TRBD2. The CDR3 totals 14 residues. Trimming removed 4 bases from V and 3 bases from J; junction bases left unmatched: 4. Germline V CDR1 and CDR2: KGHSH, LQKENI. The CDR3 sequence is CASSQGSGTDTQYF. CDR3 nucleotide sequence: TGTGCCAGCTCACAGGGTAGCGGGACAGATACGCAGTATTTT.

This CDR3 reads CASKVRWTGVYEQYF. The CDR3 nucleotides are TGTGCCAGCAAGGTGAGGTGGACAGGGGTTTACGAGCAGTACTTC. The chain has TRBV27 and TRBJ2-7, with 9 bases matching TRBD1. The J segment lost 4 bases and the V segment lost 7 bases, leaving 11 bases of the junction unmatched. CDR3 size: 15 residues. The V gene's germline CDR1 is MNHEY and CDR2 SMNVEV (reference sequence).